This T cell receptor (beta chain) emerged from a study of response to subunit inactivated influenza vaccine. Findings of the study overall: The authors suggested that few new T cells are recruited per seasonal influenza vaccination.

TCRdb ran MiXCR on the RT-PCR reads and lists one entry per CDR3 protein. The table has 530,000 or so distinct CDR3 sequences, around 25% seen once. Germline V gives CDR1 DFQATT, CDR2 SNEGSKA (reference sequence). The V and J ends lost 0 bases and 6 bases, in that order; junction bases with no gene match: 14. There are 18 residues in the CDR3. As concerns this clonotype: As yet, its antigen is unknown.

The sample in question was CD4+ T cells sorted from PBMCs, obtained 5 days after vaccination. V gene TRBV20-1 combines with J gene TRBJ2-1, with 10 positions matching TRBD2. The TCR sequence derives from a man aged 45-65 years who received an inactivated influenza vaccine. The chain's CDR3 is CSARDHSRTSGVFNEQFF. The DNA for the CDR3 is TGCAGTGCTAGAGATCATTCCCGAACTAGCGGGGTCTTCAATGAGCAGTTCTTC.